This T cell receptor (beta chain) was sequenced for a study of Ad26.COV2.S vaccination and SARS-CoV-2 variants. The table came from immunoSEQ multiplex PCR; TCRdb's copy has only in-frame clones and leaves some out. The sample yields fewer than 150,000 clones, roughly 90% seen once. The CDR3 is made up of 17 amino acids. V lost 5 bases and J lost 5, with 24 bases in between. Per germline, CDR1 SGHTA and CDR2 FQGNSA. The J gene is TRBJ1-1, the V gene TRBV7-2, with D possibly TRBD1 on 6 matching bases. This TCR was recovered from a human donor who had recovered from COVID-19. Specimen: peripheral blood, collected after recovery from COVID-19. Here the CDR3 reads CASSPSPGKRGGTEAFF. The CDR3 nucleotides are TGTGCCAGCAGCCCGTCCCCTGGGAAGAGAGGGGGAACTGAAGCTTTCTTT. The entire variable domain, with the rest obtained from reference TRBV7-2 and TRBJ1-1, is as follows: GAGVSQSPSNKVTEKGKDVELRCDPISGHTALYWYRQSLGQGLEFLIYFQGNSAPDKSGLPSDRFSAERTGGSVSTLTIQRTQQEDSAVYLCASSPSPGKRGGTEAFFGQGTRLTVV.